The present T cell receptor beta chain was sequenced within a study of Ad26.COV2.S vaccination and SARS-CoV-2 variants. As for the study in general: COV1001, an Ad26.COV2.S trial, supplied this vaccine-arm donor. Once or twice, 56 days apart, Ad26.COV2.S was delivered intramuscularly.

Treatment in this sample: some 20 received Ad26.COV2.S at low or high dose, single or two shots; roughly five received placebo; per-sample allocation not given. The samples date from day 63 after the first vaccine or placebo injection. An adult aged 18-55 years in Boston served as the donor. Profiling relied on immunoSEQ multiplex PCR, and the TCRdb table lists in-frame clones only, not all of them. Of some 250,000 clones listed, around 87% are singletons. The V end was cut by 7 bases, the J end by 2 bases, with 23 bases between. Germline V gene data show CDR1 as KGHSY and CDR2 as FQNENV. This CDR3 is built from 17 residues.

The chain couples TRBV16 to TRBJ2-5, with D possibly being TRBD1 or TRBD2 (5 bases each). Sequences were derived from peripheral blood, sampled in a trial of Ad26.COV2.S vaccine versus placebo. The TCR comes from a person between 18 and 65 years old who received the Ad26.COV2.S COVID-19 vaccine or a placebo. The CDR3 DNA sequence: TGTGCCAGCACTACAAGGGCAGGTGGGGGTCCTCAAGAGACCCAGTACTTC. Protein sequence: CASTTRAGGGPQETQYF.